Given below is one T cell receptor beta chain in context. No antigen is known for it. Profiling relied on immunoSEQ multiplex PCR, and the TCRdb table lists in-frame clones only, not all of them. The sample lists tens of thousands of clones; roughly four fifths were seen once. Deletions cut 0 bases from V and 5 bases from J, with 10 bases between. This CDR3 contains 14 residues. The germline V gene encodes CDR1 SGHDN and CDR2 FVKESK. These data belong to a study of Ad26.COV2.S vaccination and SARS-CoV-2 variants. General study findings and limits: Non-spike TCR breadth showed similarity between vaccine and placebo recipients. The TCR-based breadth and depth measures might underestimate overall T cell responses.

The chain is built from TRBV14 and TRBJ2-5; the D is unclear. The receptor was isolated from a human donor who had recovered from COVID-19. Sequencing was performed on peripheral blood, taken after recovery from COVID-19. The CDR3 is CASSQDRSRETQYF. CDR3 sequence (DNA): TGTGCCAGCAGCCAAGATCGTTCGAGGGAGACCCAGTACTTC.